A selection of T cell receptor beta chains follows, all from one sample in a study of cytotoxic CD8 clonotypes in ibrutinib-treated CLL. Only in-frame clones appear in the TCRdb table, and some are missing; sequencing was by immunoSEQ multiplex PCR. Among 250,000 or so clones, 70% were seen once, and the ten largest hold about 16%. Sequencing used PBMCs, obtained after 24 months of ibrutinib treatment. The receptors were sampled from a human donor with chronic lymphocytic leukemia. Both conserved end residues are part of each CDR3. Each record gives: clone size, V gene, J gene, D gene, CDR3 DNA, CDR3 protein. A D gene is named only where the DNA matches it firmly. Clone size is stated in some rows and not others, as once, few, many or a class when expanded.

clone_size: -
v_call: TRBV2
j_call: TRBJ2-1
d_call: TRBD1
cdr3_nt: TGTGCCAGGGGCAAAAGGGACAGGGTGATTGAGCAGTTCTTC
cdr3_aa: CARGKRDRVIEQFF

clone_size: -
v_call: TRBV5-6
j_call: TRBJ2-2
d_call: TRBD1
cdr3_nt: TGTGCCAGCAGCTTTGGGACAGCTAACACCGGGGAGCTGTTTTTT
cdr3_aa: CASSFGTANTGELFF

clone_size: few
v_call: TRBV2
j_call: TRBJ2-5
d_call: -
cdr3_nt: TGTGCCAGTGGAGAGACCCAGTACTTC
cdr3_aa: CASGETQYF

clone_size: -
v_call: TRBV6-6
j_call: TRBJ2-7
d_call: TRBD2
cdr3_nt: TGTGCCAGCAGTTACGAAGCGGGAGGGCCCGAGCAGTACTTC
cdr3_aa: CASSYEAGGPEQYF

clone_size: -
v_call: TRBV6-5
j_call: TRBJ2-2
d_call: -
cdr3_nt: TGTGCCAGTAGACTCGGGGTGGTCACCGGGGAGCTGTTTTTT
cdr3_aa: CASRLGVVTGELFF

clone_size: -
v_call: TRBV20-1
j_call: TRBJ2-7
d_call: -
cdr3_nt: TGCAGTGCCCCCTCGGACGAGAAGCAGTACTTC
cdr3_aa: CSAPSDEKQYF

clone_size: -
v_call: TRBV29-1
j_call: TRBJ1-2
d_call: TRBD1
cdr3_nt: TGCAGCGTGAATAATCAGGGGGTCGGCTACACCTTC
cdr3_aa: CSVNNQGVGYTF

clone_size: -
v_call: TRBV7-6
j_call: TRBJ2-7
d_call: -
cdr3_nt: TGTGCCAGCAGCTTAGCGGTAGGGTACTCCTACGAGCAGTACTTC
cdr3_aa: CASSLAVGYSYEQYF

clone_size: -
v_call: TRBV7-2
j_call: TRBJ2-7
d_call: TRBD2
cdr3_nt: TGTGCCAGCAGCCCCAACTCCGGGACGGGAGGGGACGAGCAGTACTTC
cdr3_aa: CASSPNSGTGGDEQYF

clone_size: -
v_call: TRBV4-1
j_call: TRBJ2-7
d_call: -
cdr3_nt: TGCGCCAGCAGCATATCCATGGGTGCCACTGTCCACGAGCAGTACTTC
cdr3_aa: CASSISMGATVHEQYF

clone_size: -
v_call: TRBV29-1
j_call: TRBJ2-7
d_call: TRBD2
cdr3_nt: TGCAGCGCCGCCTCTAGCGGGAGTGTGCGCTACGAGCAGTACTTC
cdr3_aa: CSAASSGSVRYEQYF

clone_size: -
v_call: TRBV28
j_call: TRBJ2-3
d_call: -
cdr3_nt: TGTGCCAGCAGGGGCTCTAGCACAGATACGCAGTATTTT
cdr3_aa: CASRGSSTDTQYF

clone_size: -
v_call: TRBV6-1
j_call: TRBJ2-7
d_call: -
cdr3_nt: TGTGCCAGCTCCGCCTACGAGCAGTACTTC
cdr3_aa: CASSAYEQYF

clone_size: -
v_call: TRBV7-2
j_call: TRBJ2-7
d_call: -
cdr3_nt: TGTGCCAGCAGCAACCAACATGCAGGGGTCCACGAGCAGTACTTC
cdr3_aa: CASSNQHAGVHEQYF

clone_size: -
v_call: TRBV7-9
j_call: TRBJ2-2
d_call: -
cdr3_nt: TGTGCCAGCAGCTTAGCGCGGGTCACAGGGCAAAACACCGGGGAGCTGTTTTTT
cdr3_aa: CASSLARVTGQNTGELFF

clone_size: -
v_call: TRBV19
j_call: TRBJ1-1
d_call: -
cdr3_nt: TGTGCCAGTAGGGCGGGAACTGAAGCTTTCTTT
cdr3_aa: CASRAGTEAFF

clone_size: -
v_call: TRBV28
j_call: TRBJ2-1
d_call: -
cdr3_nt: TGTGCCAGCAGTTGGGGCGGTTACAATGAGCAGTTCTTC
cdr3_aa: CASSWGGYNEQFF

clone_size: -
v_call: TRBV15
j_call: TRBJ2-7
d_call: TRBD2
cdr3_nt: TGTGCCACCAGCAGAGATAAGCCGACTAGCGGGGGTCCCTACGAGCAGTACTTC
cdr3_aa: CATSRDKPTSGGPYEQYF

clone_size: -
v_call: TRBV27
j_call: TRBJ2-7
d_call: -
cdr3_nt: TGTGCCAGCAGTTTAAAGCGGTCGAGCTCCTACGAGCAGTACTTC
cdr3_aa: CASSLKRSSSYEQYF

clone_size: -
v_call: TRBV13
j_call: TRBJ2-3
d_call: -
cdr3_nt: TGTGCCAGCAGCTTAGCCCCCAGAGTAGGGACAGATACGCAGTATTTT
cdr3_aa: CASSLAPRVGTDTQYF

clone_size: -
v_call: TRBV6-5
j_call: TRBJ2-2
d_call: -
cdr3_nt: TGTGCCAGCAGTTACTCGATAGGGGCCGGGGAGCTGTTTTTT
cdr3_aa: CASSYSIGAGELFF

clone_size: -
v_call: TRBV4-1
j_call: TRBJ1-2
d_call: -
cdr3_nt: TGCGCCAGCAGCCAAGATCAAAGGGGGGCGAACTATGGCTACACCTTC
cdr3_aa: CASSQDQRGANYGYTF

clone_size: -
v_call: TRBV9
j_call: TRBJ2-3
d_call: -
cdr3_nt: TGTGCCAGCAGCGTAGACGCTGTGCCAGGGGCATTTTCAGATACGCAGTATTTT
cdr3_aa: CASSVDAVPGAFSDTQYF

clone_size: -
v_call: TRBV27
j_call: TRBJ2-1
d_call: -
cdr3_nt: TGTGCCAGCAGTTTCGGGCAGCTCTCCTACAATGAGCAGTTCTTC
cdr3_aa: CASSFGQLSYNEQFF

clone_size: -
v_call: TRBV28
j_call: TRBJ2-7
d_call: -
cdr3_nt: TGTGCCAGCAGTCACGTTTGGGGGAGGGGGAACCTCTACGAGCAGTACTTC
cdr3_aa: CASSHVWGRGNLYEQYF

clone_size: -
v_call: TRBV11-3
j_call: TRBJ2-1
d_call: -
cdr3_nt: TGTGCCAGCAGCAATCCCCCGGGGAGCTCCTACAATGAGCAGTTCTTC
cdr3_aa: CASSNPPGSSYNEQFF

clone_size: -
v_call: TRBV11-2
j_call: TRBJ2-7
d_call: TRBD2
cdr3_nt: TGTGCCAGCAGCTCAGGGACTAGCGGCTACGAGCAGTACTTC
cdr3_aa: CASSSGTSGYEQYF

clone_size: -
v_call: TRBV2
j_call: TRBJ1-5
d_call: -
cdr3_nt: TGTGCCAGCTCGTCGAACAATCAGCCCCAGCATTTT
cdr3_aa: CASSSNNQPQHF

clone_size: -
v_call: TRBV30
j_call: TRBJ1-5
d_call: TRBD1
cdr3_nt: TGTGCCTGGACGGGACAGGGAACTCAGCCCCAGCATTTT
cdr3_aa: CAWTGQGTQPQHF

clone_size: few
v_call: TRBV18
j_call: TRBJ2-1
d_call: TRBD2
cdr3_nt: TGTGCCAGCTCACCCGGGACTAGAGATGAGCAGTTCTTC
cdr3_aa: CASSPGTRDEQFF

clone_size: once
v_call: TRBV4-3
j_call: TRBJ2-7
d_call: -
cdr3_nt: TGCGCCAGCAGCCGGGACGGTACATACGAGCAGTACTTC
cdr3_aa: CASSRDGTYEQYF

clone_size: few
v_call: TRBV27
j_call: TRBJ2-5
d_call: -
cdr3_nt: TGTGCCAGCAGTTTTCAAGAGACCCAGTACTTC
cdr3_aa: CASSFQETQYF

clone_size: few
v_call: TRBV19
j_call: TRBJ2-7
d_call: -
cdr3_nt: TGTGCCAGTTCGAACCTCCGGGAGATGTACGAGCAGTACTTC
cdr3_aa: CASSNLREMYEQYF